One sample yielded the 25 T cell receptor beta chains listed below, sequenced in a study of T cell responses to AZD1222 COVID-19 vaccine. Assay used: immunoSEQ multiplex PCR; TCRdb lists only in-frame clones, some missing. Among 200,000 or so clones listed, about 93% were seen once. The source material was peripheral blood, sampled 28 days after the second AZD1222 dose. Receptors originate from an adult who received the AZD1222 COVID-19 vaccine.

The rearrangement uses TRBV9 and TRBJ1-3; possibly TRBD1 for D (5 bases). CDR3 size: 15 residues. Deletions cut 0 bases from V and 4 bases from J, with 11 bases between. From germline, CDR1 is SGDLS and CDR2 YYNGEE. This CDR3 reads CASSVVKGTGNTIYF. For the CDR3, the DNA is TGTGCCAGCAGCGTAGTAAAGGGGACCGGAAACACCATATATTTT.

The rearrangement joins TRBV12-5 to TRBJ2-3; no clear D gene. V lost 0 bases, J lost 0 bases, and 4 bases lay in between. There are 14 residues in the CDR3. Germline V gene lookup returns CDR1 LGHNT and CDR2 FRNRAP. The CDR3 region is CASGLVGSTDTQYF. For the CDR3, the DNA is TGTGCTAGTGGTTTGGTAGGCAGCACAGATACGCAGTATTTT.

This clone appeared a single time. This chain links TRBV7-2 with TRBJ2-6; D may match TRBD1 or TRBD2 (5 bases each). CDR1 is SGHTA, CDR2 FQGNSA, per germline. The length of the CDR3 is 15 residues. V was clipped by 1 base and J by 1 base, with 5 bases between them. CDR3 sequence: CASSLGGSGANVLTF. The CDR3 coding sequence is TGTGCCAGCAGCTTAGGGGGGTCTGGGGCCAACGTCCTGACTTTC.

The V gene is TRBV9, the J gene TRBJ1-1; TRBD1 aligns across 9 bases. CDR1 and CDR2 (germline): SGDLS, YYNGEE. There are 14 residues in the CDR3. The J segment lost 4 bases and the V segment lost 4 bases, leaving 5 bases of the junction unmatched. Here the CDR3 DNA reads TGTGCCAGCAGCTGGGGACAGGGAGGCACTGAAGCTTTCTTT. Amino acid sequence: CASSWGQGGTEAFF.

The chain is built from TRBV7-9 and TRBJ1-1; D gene ambiguous. V was shortened by 1 base and J by 0 bases, with 15 bases between the two germline ends. The germline V gene encodes CDR1 SEHNR and CDR2 FQNEAQ (reference sequence). The CDR3 consists of 17 residues. DNA of the CDR3: TGTGCCAGCAGCTTAGTGTCTTCTCTGGGCCTGAACACTGAAGCTTTCTTT. Residues: CASSLVSSLGLNTEAFF.

The rearrangement links TRBV10-3 to TRBJ1-3; perhaps TRBD1 as D (5 bases). V lost 10 bases to trimming and J lost 8 bases, with 21 bases between them. The CDR3 sequence is 14 residues long. The germline CDR1 and CDR2 sequences are ENHRY and SYGVKD. For the CDR3, the DNA is TGTGCCACACAGCCGGGGGATACTAGGGACACCATATATTTT. Translating it yields CATQPGDTRDTIYF.

The chain carries TRBV6-1 and TRBJ1-2; D gene ambiguous. The CDR3 length is 16 residues. Germline V gives CDR1 MNHNS, CDR2 SASEGT. The V gene lost 2 bases and the J gene lost 4 bases, with 17 bases spanning the gap. The CDR3 DNA sequence: TGTGCCAGCAGTGAATCATCCGCCGGCACGGGCTATGGCTACACCTTC. It codes for CASSESSAGTGYGYTF.

The V gene is TRBV28, the J gene TRBJ2-2; D is possibly TRBD1 (5 bases). The CDR3 runs 14 residues. The germline V and J ends were trimmed by 5 bases and 5 bases, with 12 bases remaining between them. The V gene's germline CDR1 is MDHEN and CDR2 SYDVKM. This CDR3 is CASSPKGLTGELFF. For the CDR3, the DNA is TGTGCCAGCAGTCCTAAGGGGTTGACCGGGGAGCTGTTTTTT.

The chain uses TRBV2 and TRBJ2-1, with D perhaps matching TRBD1 (6 bases). The V and J ends lost 5 bases and 12 bases respectively, with 17 bases between them. The CDR3 has 13 amino acids. CDR1 is SNHLY, CDR2 FYNNEI, per germline. The CDR3 coding sequence is TGTGCCAGCAGTCCGGACAGCCTTCAAGGGCAGTTCTTC. Translation gives CASSPDSLQGQFF.

The rearrangement links TRBV19 to TRBJ2-1; D gene uncertain. V shed 5 bases and J shed 6 bases, with 23 bases lying between them. This CDR3 contains 17 residues. CDR1 LNHDA and CDR2 SQIVND come from the germline V gene (reference sequence). The CDR3: CASSPIPPAPPPNEQFF. For the CDR3, the DNA is TGTGCCAGTAGTCCCATCCCGCCTGCTCCTCCCCCCAATGAGCAGTTCTTC. The whole variable domain, remainder taken from reference TRBV19 and TRBJ2-1, is DGGITQSPKYLFRKEGQNVTLSCEQNLNHDAMYWYRQDPGQGLRLIYYSQIVNDFQKGDIAEGYSVSREKKESFPLTVTSAQKNPTAFYLCASSPIPPAPPPNEQFFGPGTRLTVL.

The rearrangement joins TRBV19 to TRBJ1-5, with D hard to call. Trimming took off 1 base at V and 11 bases at J, with 12 bases between the two ends. Germline V gene lookup returns CDR1 LNHDA and CDR2 SQIVND (reference sequence). The CDR3 has 13 amino acids. The CDR3 DNA reads TGTGCCAGTAGTATAGCCGGGGAAGGTTCCCAGCATTTT. It is translated as CASSIAGEGSQHF.

The chain links TRBV6-1 to TRBJ1-1, with 10 bases identical to TRBD1. Trimming took 1 base from V and 5 from J; bases not matched to a gene: 4. This CDR3 has 15 residues. The germline CDR1 and CDR2 sequences are MNHNS and SASEGT. CDR3 residues: CASSEEGTGVTEAFF. CDR3 DNA: TGTGCCAGCAGTGAAGAGGGGACAGGGGTGACTGAAGCTTTCTTT.

This rearrangement joins TRBV2 to TRBJ1-1; TRBD1 might be the D (5 bases). V lost 7 bases to trimming and J lost 6 bases, with 12 bases between them. The CDR3 totals 12 residues. CDR1 is SNHLY, CDR2 FYNNEI, per germline. For the CDR3, the DNA is TGTGCCAGCACGGACAATGCGCCTGAAGCTTTCTTT. It codes for CASTDNAPEAFF.

This chain joins TRBV7-9 and TRBJ1-2; D is unresolved. CDR1 SEHNR and CDR2 FQNEAQ come from the germline V gene (reference sequence). This CDR3 spans 14 amino acids. V dropped 3 bases and J dropped 3 bases, with 11 bases sitting between them. The CDR3 loop reads CASSFTGEDYGYTF. The CDR3 DNA reads as TGTGCCAGCAGCTTTACTGGGGAAGACTATGGCTACACCTTC.

This sequence joins TRBV11-2 and TRBJ1-1; no clear D gene. The length of the CDR3 is 13 residues. Germline V gene sequence: CDR1 SGHAT, CDR2 FQNNGV. V was trimmed by 1 base and J by 6 bases, leaving 9 bases between them. The CDR3 DNA is TGTGCCAGCAGCTTAGTCAGGCTGTCTGAAGCTTTCTTT. Amino acid sequence: CASSLVRLSEAFF.

V gene TRBV5-1 combines with J gene TRBJ1-1; D gene ambiguous. The CDR3 is 14 amino acids. CDR1 is SGHRS, CDR2 YFSETQ, per germline. The V and J ends lost 4 bases and 1 base respectively, with 11 bases between them. The CDR3 DNA is TGCGCCAGCAGCGCCGGATCTGGGAACACTGAAGCTTTCTTT. Translating gives CASSAGSGNTEAFF.

The rearrangement joins TRBV20-1 to TRBJ1-3, with D uncertain. CDR3 length: 11 residues. Germline lookup yields CDR1 DFQATT and CDR2 SNEGSKA (reference sequence). Trimming cost V 6 bases and J 4 bases, with 7 bases left between them. This chain's CDR3 is CSAAGGNTIYF. Here the CDR3 DNA reads TGCAGTGCCGCTGGGGGAAACACCATATATTTT.

The genes are TRBV18 and TRBJ2-1, with 10 bases lining up with TRBD1. The trim removed 3 bases at V and 2 bases at J, leaving 4 bases unmatched. Germline V lookup: CDR1 KGHSH, CDR2 LQKENI. CDR3 length: 16 amino acids. The CDR3: CASSPLGQGAYNEQFF. For the CDR3, the DNA is TGTGCCAGCTCACCCCTAGGACAGGGGGCCTACAATGAGCAGTTCTTC.

The V call is TRBV5-4, the J call TRBJ2-3, with D perhaps matching TRBD1 (6 bases). V gave up 4 bases and J gave up 0 bases, with 15 bases separating them. Germline CDR1 is SGHNT and CDR2 is YYREEE (reference sequence). This CDR3 contains 16 residues. This chain's CDR3 is CASSNPGHLSTDTQYF. CDR3 in DNA: TGTGCCAGCAGCAACCCGGGACACCTAAGCACAGATACGCAGTATTTT.

This clone was picked up one time. The chain employs TRBV9 and TRBJ1-6; the D gene is possibly TRBD1 (5 bases). Between the trimmed V and J ends, which lost 4 bases and 8 bases, there was a span of 13 bases. Germline CDR1 reads SGDLS; CDR2 reads YYNGEE. The length of the CDR3 is 14 residues. The CDR3 DNA sequence: TGTGCCAGCAGCACGCCCGGGGGTCATTCACCCCTCCACTTT. Translating gives CASSTPGGHSPLHF.

This chain uses TRBV6-5 with TRBJ1-2, with D possibly matching TRBD1 (6 bases). V lost 6 bases and J 4 bases, leaving 15 bases between the germline ends. This CDR3 comprises 14 residues. Germline V gives CDR1 MNHEY, CDR2 SVGAGI. In nucleotides, the CDR3 is TGTGCCAGCAGCCTAGACAGGAGTCTCTATGGCTACACCTTC. Protein sequence: CASSLDRSLYGYTF.

As concerns this clone: The identical CDR3 is also encoded by other nucleotide sequences in the sample. The chain joins TRBV29-1 to TRBJ1-1; D is ambiguous. Trimming cost V 4 bases and J 2 bases, with 2 bases left between them. CDR3 length: 10 amino acids. Germline CDR1 is SQVTM and CDR2 is ANQGSEA. CDR3 in DNA: TGCAGCGTTGTAAACACTGAAGCTTTCTTT. Translating gives CSVVNTEAFF.

The rearrangement joins TRBV3-1 (or the pseudogene TRBV3-2) to TRBJ1-5; no clear D gene. CDR1 and CDR2 from the germline V gene are LGHDT and YNNKEL (reference sequence). The CDR3 totals 18 residues. Trimming cost V 3 bases and J 2 bases, with 20 bases left between them. The CDR3 loop is CASSQTHGPYQGNQPQHF. CDR3 bases: TGTGCCAGCAGCCAGACCCACGGGCCTTACCAGGGCAATCAGCCCCAGCATTTT.

The rearrangement joins TRBV19 to TRBJ1-3; D gene unclear. The CDR3 runs to 15 residues. Trimming removed 4 bases at V and 2 bases at J, with 12 bases between. Germline-derived CDR1 and CDR2 are LNHDA and SQIVND (reference sequence). The CDR3 is CASSTPSYPGNTIYF. CDR3 sequence (DNA): TGTGCCAGTAGTACGCCAAGCTACCCTGGAAACACCATATATTTT.

The genes are TRBV6-1 and TRBJ2-7; 10 positions agree with TRBD2. This CDR3 has 17 amino acids. The V segment lost 4 bases and the J segment 2 bases; nucleotides outside the gene matches: 11. Germline CDR1 and CDR2: MNHNS and SASEGT. CDR3: CASSVERGGTLTYEQYF. CDR3 nucleotides: TGTGCCAGCAGTGTAGAGCGGGGGGGTACACTTACCTACGAGCAGTACTTC.